This T cell receptor (beta chain) was identified during a study of cytomegalovirus exposure and HLA in healthy donors. Concerning this clone: No antigen is known for it.

Notes on the study in general: A missense variant in DCLRE1C was later tied to TCR beta V- and J-gene trimming. By HLA locus, TCR association rates varied in a later analysis, with DRB1 showing the most and HLA-C the fewest.

A multiplex PCR was run with 60 Vbeta primers and 13 Jbeta primers. TCRdb keeps only in-frame clones here, not all; method: immunoSEQ multiplex PCR. The table has 130,000 or so clones, around 77% seen once. CDR3 length equals 15 residues. V shed 0 bases and J 1 base; nucleotides not matched to a gene: 1. The germline CDR1 and CDR2 sequences are SGDLS and YYNGEE. The sequenced sample was PBMCs. The chain has TRBV9 and TRBJ2-1; 7 bases line up with TRBD1. The clonotype was recovered from a man aged 25-45 years in good health and CMV-seronegative. CDR3 region: CASSVAGQSYNEQFF. The CDR3 DNA follows: TGTGCCAGCAGCGTAGCGGGACAGTCCTACAATGAGCAGTTCTTC.